These 20 T cell receptor beta chains came from one sample sequenced in a study of human T cells and chemical hapten exposure. Each CDR3 protein is one row after TCRdb ran MiXCR on the RACE reads. The sample has fewer than 60,000 distinct CDR3 sequences, 11% seen once. The time point was: pre-sensitization, week 0. Treatment here: therapeutic diphenylcyclopropenone sensitization with weekly scalp DPC. Sequences were derived from whole blood, sampled in connection with sensitization to the hapten diphenylcyclopropenone (DPC). Source of these receptors: a middle-aged woman with alopecia areata. Some clones in this sample may be carry-over from other donors' samples.

The CDR3 DNA reads TGTGCCAGCAGCGCAAGGGACAGGGCAGATACGCAGTATTTT. Encoded protein: CASSARDRADTQYF. The J gene is TRBJ2-3, the V gene TRBV9; TRBD1 matches at 9 bases. This CDR3 is 14 amino acids long. The germline gives CDR1 SGDLS, CDR2 YYNGEE. Trimming at V came to 3 bases and at J to 4 bases, leaving 3 bases not matched to a gene. Combining the CDR3 with reference TRBV9 and TRBJ2-3 gives the whole variable domain DSGVTQTPKHLITATGQRVTLRCSPRSGDLSVYWYQQSLDQGLQFLIQYYNGEERAKGNILERFSAQQFPDLHSELNLSSLELGDSALYFCASSARDRADTQYFGPGTRLTVL.

This clonotype was detected many times. J is TRBJ2-7 and V is TRBV27; tentative D call: TRBD1 (5 bases). There are 13 residues in the CDR3. Germline CDR1 MNHEY, CDR2 SMNVEV (reference sequence). V was trimmed by 8 bases and J by 5 bases, leaving 16 bases between them. The CDR3, as DNA: TGTGCCAGCGCGACCAGGGTGTCGGACGAGCAGTACTTC. This gives the protein CASATRVSDEQYF.

The sample holds many counts of this clonotype. The V and J genes are TRBV2 and TRBJ1-4; D unresolved. The germline gives CDR1 SNHLY, CDR2 FYNNEI. This CDR3 is built from 15 residues. Between the trimmed V and J ends, which lost 7 bases and 0 bases, there was a span of 12 bases. The CDR3 loop is CASNPDRTTNEKLFF. DNA for the CDR3: TGTGCCAGCAATCCGGACCGAACAACTAATGAAAAACTGTTTTTT.

This clonotype was recorded many times. The genes are TRBV6-5 and TRBJ2-5, with 7 bases that match TRBD2. V lost 5 bases, J lost 4 bases, and 10 bases stayed unmatched. The CDR3 loop spans 15 amino acids. Germline CDR1 reads MNHEY; CDR2 reads SVGAGI. This chain's CDR3 is CASSDGGSRRETQYF. CDR3 nucleotide sequence: TGTGCCAGCAGTGACGGGGGGTCCCGCCGAGAGACCCAGTACTTC.

This chain links TRBV29-1 with TRBJ2-7; 9 bases map to TRBD1. V dropped 3 bases and J dropped 4; count of bases not matched to a gene: 10. Germline V gives CDR1 SQVTM, CDR2 ANQGSEA. This CDR3 contains 15 residues. The CDR3 spells CSVDALTGGRYEQYF. The CDR3 DNA sequence: TGCAGCGTTGACGCATTAACAGGGGGCCGATACGAGCAGTACTTC.

With respect to this clonotype: The CDR3 carries no conserved terminal phenylalanine or tryptophan, so it likely arises from a read error. The chain combines TRBV7-9 with TRBJ2-1, with a tentative D call TRBD2 (5 bases). The germline V gene has CDR1 SEHNR and CDR2 FQNEAQ (reference sequence). Trimming took 1 base from V and 7 from J, leaving 14 bases between them. The CDR3 totals 15 residues. In DNA, the CDR3 is TGTGCCAGCAGCTTAGTTGAGACCGGGGTAAATGAGCAGTTCCTC. It yields the protein CASSLVETGVNEQFL.

The chain has TRBV11-2 and TRBJ1-1, with D tentatively TRBD1 (6 bases). Deletions cut 8 bases from V and 1 base from J, with 8 bases between. This CDR3 comprises 12 residues. Germline lookup yields CDR1 SGHAT and CDR2 FQNNGV. The CDR3 loop is CASGGTNTEAFF. As DNA, the CDR3 is TGTGCCAGCGGGGGCACGAACACTGAAGCTTTCTTT.

A note on this clonotype: This may be a read error: a much more frequent sequence differs by one nucleotide. The chain couples TRBV5-1 to TRBJ2-5; unclear D gene. The CDR3 consists of 16 residues. Trimming took off 4 bases at V and 5 bases at J, with 21 bases between the two ends. The germline CDR1 and CDR2 sequences are SGHRS and YFSETQ. CDR3 DNA sequence: TGCGCCAGCAGCATGGGCTGGTGGAGCGCCGCGGAGACCCAGTACTTC. Translating it yields CASSMGWWSAAETQYF.

This clonotype was counted at least ten times. This sequence joins TRBV27 and TRBJ2-7, with 7 bases fitting TRBD1. Per the germline V gene, CDR1 is MNHEY and CDR2 is SMNVEV (reference sequence). The length of the CDR3 is 14 residues. V lost 1 base and J lost 3; bases outside the gene matches: 3. This CDR3 is CASSLLGGLYEQYF. The CDR3 nucleotides are TGTGCCAGCAGTTTATTAGGGGGCCTCTACGAGCAGTACTTC.

This clonotype was found many times. The CDR3 sequence is CASSRGQANQPQHF. The CDR3 nucleotides are TGTGCCAGCAGCCGGGGGCAGGCTAATCAGCCCCAGCATTTT. The V gene is TRBV3-1, the J gene TRBJ1-5; the D gene is possibly TRBD1 (6 bases). The length of the CDR3 is 14 residues. The germline V gene encodes CDR1 LGHDT and CDR2 YNNKEL (reference sequence). The V end was cut by 4 bases, the J end by 4 bases, with 11 bases between.

The V gene is TRBV12-1, the J gene TRBJ2-7. TRBV12-1 is annotated as a pseudogene. The CDR3 totals 17 residues. The CDR3 sequence: CASSSFWGDGFVYEQYF. In DNA form, the CDR3 reads TGTGCCAGCAGCTCGTTTTGGGGTGACGGGTTCGTTTACGAGCAGTACTTC.

The table lists this clonotype with a few counts. The J gene is TRBJ2-7, the V gene TRBV5-1; 8 bases align to TRBD2. V lost 4 bases to trimming and J lost 5 bases; unmatched junction nucleotides: 14. The V gene's germline CDR1 is SGHRS and CDR2 YFSETQ. The CDR3 loop spans 16 amino acids. CDR3 in DNA: TGCGCCAGCAGCCCCGAGGCGGGGGGCGGGGGAAACGAGCAGTACTTC. This codes for CASSPEAGGGGNEQYF.

This clonotype was counted a few times. The chain joins TRBV7-9 to TRBJ1-1; unclear D gene. The germline V and J ends were trimmed by 3 bases and 1 base, with 6 bases remaining between them. The CDR3 runs 13 residues. Germline loops: CDR1 SEHNR, CDR2 FQNEAQ (reference sequence). The CDR3 protein is CASSFVRNTEAFF. In nucleotides, the CDR3 is TGTGCCAGCAGCTTTGTAAGGAACACTGAAGCTTTCTTT. Based on the CDR3 plus reference TRBV7-9 and TRBJ1-1, the full variable domain is DTGVSQNPRHKITKRGQNVTFRCDPISEHNRLYWYRQTLGQGPEFLTYFQNEAQLEKSRLLSDRFSAERPKGSFSTLEIQRTEQGDSAMYLCASSFVRNTEAFFGQGTRLTVV.

As for this clonotype: Possible read error: a much larger clone is one base away. The conserved phenylalanine or tryptophan is not found at the CDR3 terminus, so this likely reflects a read error. This rearrangement joins TRBV12-3 or TRBV12-4 to TRBJ2-4, with TRBD2 as a possible D gene (5 bases). CDR3 length: 13 residues. V was pared by 1 base and J by 8 bases, with 9 bases between. The CDR3 loop reads CASSLVRGDIQYY. In nucleotides, the CDR3 is TGTGCCAGCAGTTTAGTCCGGGGAGACATTCAGTACTAC.

The chain joins TRBV7-9 to TRBJ1-2, with D hard to call. The CDR3 covers 11 residues. V shed 1 base and J shed 8 bases, with 5 bases lying between them. Germline values: CDR1 SEHNR, CDR2 FQNEAQ (reference sequence). CDR3 residues: CASSLEEGYTF. Here the CDR3 DNA reads TGTGCCAGCAGCTTAGAGGAAGGCTACACCTTC.

This clonotype was observed many times. The genes are TRBV2 and TRBJ2-1; maybe TRBD2 (5 bases). The CDR3 extends over 13 amino acids. The germline gives CDR1 SNHLY, CDR2 FYNNEI. This CDR3 is CAAYRGSVDEQFF. In nucleotides, the CDR3 is TGTGCGGCCTACCGGGGTAGCGTCGATGAGCAGTTCTTC.

This clonotype was observed a handful of times. The J gene is TRBJ2-4, the V gene TRBV7-2; D may match TRBD1 or TRBD2 (5 bases each). V was pared by 3 bases and J by 0 bases, with 18 bases between. The CDR3 runs to 18 residues. The germline gives CDR1 SGHTA, CDR2 FQGNSA. This chain's CDR3 is CASSFRGPRERAKNIQYF. CDR3 DNA: TGTGCCAGCAGCTTTCGGGGCCCCAGGGAGAGAGCCAAAAACATTCAGTACTTC.

This clonotype has at least ten counts. The chain is built from TRBV5-1 and TRBJ2-2; D remains unclear. This CDR3 has 15 residues. The V end lost 4 bases, the J end lost 6 bases, and 16 bases lay between the germline ends. CDR1 is SGHRS, CDR2 YFSETQ, per germline. CDR3 sequence: CASSPDPRNSGELFF. DNA of the CDR3: TGCGCCAGCAGCCCAGATCCGCGTAATTCCGGGGAGCTGTTTTTT.

This clonotype was recorded at least ten times. The J gene is TRBJ2-7, the V gene TRBV20-1, with TRBD2 matching over 10 bases. There are 19 residues in the CDR3. V shed 6 bases and J 0 bases; nucleotides not matched to a gene: 20. The germline CDR1 and CDR2 sequences are DFQATT and SNEGSKA (reference sequence). CDR3 DNA: TGCAGTGCCCCATCCGCCTTAGCGGGGGGACCGATGAGCTCCTACGAGCAGTACTTC. Protein product: CSAPSALAGGPMSSYEQYF.

There are a few counts of this clonotype. The rearrangement uses TRBV18 and TRBJ2-7, with no clear D. Germline CDR1 is KGHSH and CDR2 is LQKENI. Trimming shortened V by 0 bases and J by 7 bases, and 7 bases separated the two germline ends. The CDR3 loop spans 12 amino acids. The CDR3 DNA reads as TGTGCCAGCTCACCACCGGGCAGGGAGCAGTACTTC. Amino acid sequence: CASSPPGREQYF.